The 27 T cell receptor beta chains listed next were all sequenced from one sample in a study of blood T cell repertoires in COVID-19. Clones were sequenced by immunoSEQ multiplex PCR, and TCRdb holds only the in-frame ones, with some missing. The sample contains fewer than 250,000 clones, 65% to 80% of which appear only once. The sequenced sample consisted of peripheral blood. The origin of the receptors is a woman in her forties or fifties with acute or convalescent COVID-19.

The V gene is TRBV18, the J gene TRBJ1-2; 8 nucleotides agree with TRBD1. This CDR3 has 16 amino acids. The junction had 8 bases not matched to a gene; V was cut back by 3 bases and J by 2 bases. CDR1 and CDR2 from the germline V gene are KGHSH and LQKENI. The DNA of the CDR3 is TGTGCCAGCTCACCCCTAGGACAGGGAGAGAACTATGGCTACACCTTC. Translating gives CASSPLGQGENYGYTF.

V is TRBV20-1 and J is TRBJ1-3, with a tentative D call TRBD1 (5 bases). Trimming pared 6 bases from V and 4 bases from J, leaving 7 bases between. The CDR3 is 11 amino acids. Germline CDR1 reads DFQATT; CDR2 reads SNEGSKA (reference sequence). The CDR3 protein is CSARGGNTIYF. CDR3 DNA: TGCAGTGCCCGGGGGGGAAACACCATATATTTT.

This chain uses TRBV6-2 or TRBV6-3 with TRBJ2-7, with 8 bases identical to TRBD2. V shed 5 bases, J shed 6 bases, and the junction held 12 bases outside the gene matches. Germline CDR1 MNHEY, CDR2 SVGEGT. This CDR3 contains 15 residues. CDR3 bases: TGTGCCAGCAGTCGCCCCGCGGCGGGGGGAACCGAGCAGTACTTC. This sequence encodes CASSRPAAGGTEQYF.

The V call is TRBV28, the J call TRBJ2-2, with 7 bases fitting TRBD1. This CDR3 is 16 amino acids long. From germline, CDR1 is MDHEN and CDR2 SYDVKM. Losses at the gene ends were 6 bases for V and 6 bases for J; bases not matched to a gene: 13. The CDR3 DNA reads TGTGCCAGCAGCCGTCCCAGGGGGAATGTCCCCGGGGAGCTGTTTTTT. Its protein is CASSRPRGNVPGELFF.

The sample holds one count of this clone. This chain links TRBV4-3 with TRBJ1-3; D not certain. Trimming cost V 0 bases and J 2 bases, with 11 bases left between them. Germline V gene lookup returns CDR1 LGHNA and CDR2 YSLEER. CDR3 length equals 16 residues. The CDR3 protein is CASSQENVGPGNTIYF. DNA for the CDR3: TGCGCCAGCAGCCAAGAGAACGTGGGCCCTGGAAACACCATATATTTT.

This clone occurred a few times. The CDR3 nucleotides are TGTGCCAGCAGCGCCGTGACAGGCTTAGGAGGCACTGAAGCTTTCTTT. Translation: CASSAVTGLGGTEAFF. The rearrangement uses TRBV9 and TRBJ1-1, with TRBD1 as a possible D gene (6 bases). The CDR3 runs to 16 residues. Germline lookup yields CDR1 SGDLS and CDR2 YYNGEE. Trimming took 3 bases from V and 4 from J, leaving 19 bases between them.

This rearrangement joins TRBV19 to TRBJ2-6, with D possibly being TRBD2 (5 bases). The V gene's germline CDR1 is LNHDA and CDR2 SQIVND (reference sequence). The CDR3 is made up of 15 amino acids. V gave up 5 bases and J gave up 0 bases, with 8 bases separating them. The CDR3 region is CASSPGYSGANVLTF. CDR3 sequence (DNA): TGTGCCAGTAGTCCGGGATACTCTGGGGCCAACGTCCTGACTTTC. Using reference TRBV19 and TRBJ2-6 for the parts outside the CDR3, the full variable domain is DGGITQSPKYLFRKEGQNVTLSCEQNLNHDAMYWYRQDPGQGLRLIYYSQIVNDFQKGDIAEGYSVSREKKESFPLTVTSAQKNPTAFYLCASSPGYSGANVLTFGAGSRLTVL.

This chain uses TRBV10-3 with TRBJ2-7, with 9 nucleotides matching TRBD1. The CDR3 consists of 13 residues. Germline lookup yields CDR1 ENHRY and CDR2 SYGVKD. V lost 4 bases to trimming and J lost 4 bases; unmatched junction nucleotides: 2. The CDR3 loop reads CAISADRGYEQYF. CDR3 nucleotide sequence: TGTGCCATCAGTGCGGACAGGGGTTACGAGCAGTACTTC.

The CDR3 region is CASSFSGGAGNEQFF. In DNA form, the CDR3 reads TGTGCCAGCAGCTTTAGCGGGGGGGCGGGAAATGAGCAGTTCTTC. V and J are TRBV11-2 and TRBJ2-1; 11 positions agree with TRBD2. This CDR3 region has 15 residues. Per the germline V gene, CDR1 is SGHAT and CDR2 is FQNNGV. J gave up 7 bases and V 3 bases, and 5 bases lay outside the gene matches.

This chain uses TRBV10-1 with TRBJ2-2, with a weak D call TRBD2 (6 bases). CDR3 length equals 13 residues. V was pared by 6 bases and J by 2 bases, with 7 bases between. The germline gives CDR1 WNHNN, CDR2 SYGVQD (reference sequence). CDR3 residues: CASRGLNTGELFF. CDR3 nucleotide sequence: TGCGCCAGCAGGGGACTTAACACCGGGGAGCTGTTTTTT.

As regards this clone: Other nucleotide sequences in the sample specify the same CDR3. V and J are TRBV5-4 and TRBJ2-1; 10 nucleotides match TRBD2. Trimming removed 0 bases from V and 7 bases from J; junction bases left unmatched: 1. The CDR3 is made up of 14 amino acids. Germline values: CDR1 SGHNT, CDR2 YYREEE (reference sequence). This chain's CDR3 is CASSLGGLANEQFF. The CDR3 DNA is TGTGCCAGCAGCTTGGGGGGACTAGCGAATGAGCAGTTCTTC.

V is TRBV27 and J is TRBJ2-5; D might be TRBD1 (7 bases). Germline loops: CDR1 MNHEY, CDR2 SMNVEV (reference sequence). Trimming took off 8 bases at V and 4 bases at J, with 23 bases between the two ends. This CDR3 comprises 16 residues. Here the CDR3 DNA reads TGTGCCAGCCCCCCTGGGCCGGCAGGGGGGATAGAGACCCAGTACTTC. This translates into CASPPGPAGGIETQYF.

The chain links TRBV19 to TRBJ1-5, with 8 nucleotides matching TRBD1. V lost 4 bases to trimming and J lost 6 bases; unmatched junction nucleotides: 5. This CDR3 has 14 residues. CDR1 is LNHDA and CDR2 is SQIVND in the germline V gene (reference sequence). The CDR3 loop is CASSTGQGGQPQHF. Written as DNA, the CDR3 is TGTGCCAGTAGTACAGGACAGGGAGGTCAGCCCCAGCATTTT. Filled out from reference TRBV19 and TRBJ1-5, the complete variable domain reads DGGITQSPKYLFRKEGQNVTLSCEQNLNHDAMYWYRQDPGQGLRLIYYSQIVNDFQKGDIAEGYSVSREKKESFPLTVTSAQKNPTAFYLCASSTGQGGQPQHFGDGTRLSIL.

This clone is a singleton in its sample. This chain links TRBV19 with TRBJ1-2; D might be TRBD1 (6 bases). The germline gives CDR1 LNHDA, CDR2 SQIVND (reference sequence). V dropped 8 bases and J dropped 4 bases, with 20 bases sitting between them. The CDR3 has 15 amino acids. CDR3 region: CASCESDRPPYGYTF. CDR3 nucleotide sequence: TGTGCCAGTTGCGAGTCGGACAGACCACCCTATGGCTACACCTTC.

The chain has TRBV19 and TRBJ2-7, with a possible D match to TRBD2 (5 bases). Trimming shortened V by 7 bases and J by 1 base, and 14 bases separated the two germline ends. Germline CDR1 LNHDA, CDR2 SQIVND (reference sequence). The CDR3 has 14 residues. CDR3 loop: CASKFSTGSYEQYF. The CDR3, as DNA: TGTGCCAGTAAATTTAGTACGGGGTCCTACGAGCAGTACTTC.

The chain is built from TRBV7-2 and TRBJ2-1, with 10 nucleotides matching TRBD2. Germline V CDR1 and CDR2: SGHTA, FQGNSA. The CDR3 is 18 residues long. V lost 0 bases, J lost 4 bases, and 9 bases stayed unmatched. DNA of the CDR3: TGTGCCAGCAGCTTAGCTAGCGGGGGGTCTTGGCGTTACAATGAGCAGTTCTTC. Protein: CASSLASGGSWRYNEQFF.

This chain links TRBV6-5 with TRBJ1-1, with 7 bases lining up with TRBD1. The CDR3 runs to 15 residues. Germline V CDR1 and CDR2: MNHEY, SVGAGI. The ends lost 5 bases at V and 2 bases at J; junction bases unmatched: 8. CDR3 residues: CASSLLQGTNTEAFF. The DNA of the CDR3 is TGTGCCAGCAGTCTACTACAGGGGACAAACACTGAAGCTTTCTTT.

The chain combines TRBV10-2 with TRBJ2-1; D unclear. The germline gives CDR1 WSHSY, CDR2 SAAADI. This CDR3 region has 12 residues. V dropped 4 bases and J dropped 5 bases, with 6 bases sitting between them. This chain's CDR3 is CASSAGNNEQFF. The CDR3, as DNA: TGCGCCAGCAGTGCAGGAAACAATGAGCAGTTCTTC.

V and J are TRBV2 and TRBJ1-4, with TRBD1 as a possible D gene (6 bases). The CDR3 is 14 residues long. Per the germline V gene, CDR1 is SNHLY and CDR2 is FYNNEI. V lost 2 bases and J lost 10, with 14 bases in between. CDR3 DNA: TGTGCCAGCAGTGAATCTAGGGGCAGGGGAAAACTGTTTTTT. It is translated as CASSESRGRGKLFF.

The chain joins TRBV19 to TRBJ2-6, with a possible D match to TRBD2 (5 bases). V was clipped by 3 bases and J by 2 bases, with 8 bases between them. The CDR3 is made up of 15 amino acids. Per the germline V gene, CDR1 is LNHDA and CDR2 is SQIVND (reference sequence). CDR3 residues: CASSIRGPGANVLTF. DNA of the CDR3: TGTGCCAGTAGTATTAGAGGGCCTGGGGCCAACGTCCTGACTTTC.

The V call is TRBV2, the J call TRBJ1-5, with D tentatively TRBD1 (6 bases). Trimming took off 1 base at V and 11 bases at J, with 12 bases between the two ends. The CDR3 runs 13 residues. CDR1 is SNHLY and CDR2 is FYNNEI in the germline V gene. As DNA, the CDR3 is TGTGCCAGCAGTGAAGTGGGGACACCGTCCCAGCATTTT. Amino acids: CASSEVGTPSQHF.

This clone has only a few counts. The chain has TRBV30 and TRBJ1-2, with TRBD1 matching 9 bases. CDR1 is GTSNPN and CDR2 is SVGIG in the germline V gene (reference sequence). V dropped 5 bases and J dropped 5; count of bases not matched to a gene: 9. The CDR3 loop spans 14 amino acids. The CDR3 DNA follows: TGTGCCTGGGGAGACACAGGGGGCGTATATGGCTACACCTTC. It specifies CAWGDTGGVYGYTF. Based on the CDR3 plus reference TRBV30 and TRBJ1-2, the full variable domain is SQTIHQWPATLVQPVGSPLSLECTVEGTSNPNLYWYRQAAGRGLQLLFYSVGIGQISSEVPQNLSASRPQDRQFILSSKKLLLSDSGFYLCAWGDTGGVYGYTFGSGTRLTVV.

V gene TRBV19 combines with J gene TRBJ1-2; no clear D gene. This CDR3 has 14 residues. V was trimmed by 5 bases and J by 4 bases, leaving 14 bases between them. Germline V CDR1 and CDR2: LNHDA, SQIVND (reference sequence). This CDR3 is CASSGTVTSYGYTF. The CDR3 DNA sequence: TGTGCCAGTAGTGGAACAGTCACCTCCTATGGCTACACCTTC.

J is TRBJ2-4 and V is TRBV2; maybe TRBD1 (6 bases). With 2 bases removed from V and 2 bases from J, the gap between germline ends came to 31 bases. CDR3 size: 22 residues. Germline V CDR1 and CDR2: SNHLY, FYNNEI. In DNA form, the CDR3 reads TGTGCCAGCAGTGAACAAAACTTAGGGGGAGTCGCAGGGGCTCGGACCAAAAACATTCAGTACTTC. This sequence encodes CASSEQNLGGVAGARTKNIQYF.

This chain uses TRBV5-1 with TRBJ1-3, with D unresolved. Germline CDR1 and CDR2: SGHRS and YFSETQ. V was trimmed by 4 bases and J by 4 bases, leaving 12 bases between them. This CDR3 is built from 14 residues. CDR3 bases: TGCGCCAGCAGCCAACAAGGAGCCGGAAACACCATATATTTT. It is translated as CASSQQGAGNTIYF. Variable domain in full (rest from reference TRBV5-1 and TRBJ1-3): KAGVTQTPRYLIKTRGQQVTLSCSPISGHRSVSWYQQTPGQGLQFLFEYFSETQRNKGNFPGRFSGRQFSNSRSEMNVSTLELGDSALYLCASSQQGAGNTIYFGEGSWLTVV.

The rearrangement joins TRBV6-5 to TRBJ1-3; 7 nucleotides match TRBD1. The V segment lost 4 bases and the J segment 4 bases; nucleotides outside the gene matches: 10. Germline V gene data show CDR1 as MNHEY and CDR2 as SVGAGI. The CDR3 consists of 16 residues. CDR3 sequence (DNA): TGTGCCAGCAGTTCCGACTCACAGGGGTACGGAAACACCATATATTTT. Encoded protein: CASSSDSQGYGNTIYF.

The chain uses TRBV27 and TRBJ2-7, with 7 bases that match TRBD1. There are 12 residues in the CDR3. V lost 4 bases, J lost 3 bases, and 0 bases stayed unmatched. In germline, CDR1 is MNHEY, CDR2 SMNVEV (reference sequence). The CDR3 sequence: CASSSGGYEQYF. The CDR3 coding sequence is TGTGCCAGCAGTTCAGGGGGCTACGAGCAGTACTTC.